The clone carrying this T cell receptor (beta chain) was observed a single time. This specimen comes from a study of T cells after posttransplantation cyclophosphamide. The repertoire was sequenced with immunoSEQ multiplex PCR; TCRdb's copy has only in-frame clones and lacks some. The sample includes 50,000 to 55,000 clones, just over 85% of them seen just once. Germline assignment: CDR1 SGHVS and CDR2 FQNEAQ. The CDR3 runs to 16 residues. Trimming cost V 1 base and J 8 bases; bases outside gene matches: 8. This TCR derives from a man younger than 45 with a blood cancer, CMV-positive, and with a related stem cell donor. V is TRBV7-8 and J is TRBJ1-5, with 10 bases matching TRBD1. Material: PBMCs. CDR3 sequence reads: CASSLVGTGVTEPQHF. Written as DNA, the CDR3 is TGTGCCAGCAGCTTAGTAGGGACAGGGGTTACTGAGCCCCAGCATTTT.